The clone carrying this T cell receptor beta chain was recorded a few times. The antigen is unknown. These data come from a study of identical twins. Findings and limits, study-wide: Out-of-frame alpha sequences that twins shared showed excess low generation probability. Insertions were reduced in abundant cord blood beta clonotypes but not in memory repertoires.

TCRdb re-analysed the 5' RACE reads in MiXCR, keeping a single row per CDR3 protein. The table lists a few hundred thousand distinct CDR3 sequences, approximately 9.6% of them singletons. V dropped 7 bases and J dropped 8 bases, with 18 bases sitting between them. The germline CDR1 and CDR2 sequences are MRHNA and SNTAGT. This CDR3 spans 14 amino acids. This sample was shared with a second study, whose subject was yellow fever vaccine responses in identical twins. That work adds: Twins reportedly had a vaccine T cell response that seemed partly convergent, partly personalized.

Sequenced sample: PBMCs. The chain combines TRBV6-4 with TRBJ2-1; D not resolved. The receptor comes from a woman aged 18-29 years in good health. CDR3 residues: CASTRLRRLDEQFF. The CDR3, as DNA: TGTGCCAGCACTAGACTGAGAAGGTTGGATGAGCAGTTCTTC.